The present entry profiles one T cell receptor (beta chain) with its context. These data originate in a study of T-cell reconstitution after alpha-beta-depleted transplantation in children. The TCRbeta library incorporated unique molecular identifiers. TCRdb reanalysed the PCR reads using MiXCR and keeps one entry per CDR3 protein. The table records 490,000 or so distinct CDR3 sequences, roughly an eighth of them present only once. The source was PBMCs from the stem cell graft donor, collected from the stem cell graft. The sequence was collected from a human donor who donated a stem cell graft to a child with combined immunodeficiency.

The CDR3 DNA reads as TGTGCCAGCAGCTTGGGGGACAGGGGAGGGACGAGCTCCTACAATGAGCAGTTCTTC. This gives the protein CASSLGDRGGTSSYNEQFF. The chain employs TRBV5-6 and TRBJ2-1; 10 positions match TRBD1. J lost 0 bases, V lost 0 bases, and 9 bases had no gene match. The germline V gene has CDR1 SGHDT and CDR2 YYEEEE. The CDR3 runs 19 residues.